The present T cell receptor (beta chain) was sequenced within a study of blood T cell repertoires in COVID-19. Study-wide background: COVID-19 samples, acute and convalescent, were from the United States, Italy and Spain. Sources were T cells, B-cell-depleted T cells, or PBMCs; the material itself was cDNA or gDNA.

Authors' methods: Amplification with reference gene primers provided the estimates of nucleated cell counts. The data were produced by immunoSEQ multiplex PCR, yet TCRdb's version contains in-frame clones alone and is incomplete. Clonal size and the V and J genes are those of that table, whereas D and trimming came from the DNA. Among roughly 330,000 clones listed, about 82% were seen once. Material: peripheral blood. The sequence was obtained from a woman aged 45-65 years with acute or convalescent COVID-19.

CDR3 DNA: TGTGCCAGCAGCTTGTACGGTCCCCAAGAGACCCAGTACTTC. Its translation: CASSLYGPQETQYF. The gene calls are TRBV5-4 and TRBJ2-5; D remains unclear. The CDR3 extends over 14 amino acids. Germline V lookup: CDR1 SGHNT, CDR2 YYREEE (reference sequence). The V end lost 1 base, the J end lost 1 base, and 8 bases lay between the germline ends.